These 31 T cell receptor beta chains share one sample of origin, sequenced in a study of glioma-infiltrating T cells. Amplification of TCR alpha and beta CDR3 regions from RNA used iRepertoire nested multiplex PCR. From the multiplex PCR reads, TCRdb called clonotypes with MiXCR, one entry per CDR3 protein. The table shows 170,000 or so distinct CDR3 sequences, with roughly two fifths occurring only once. The specimen sequenced was glioma tissue, nonneoplastic brain tissue, or PBMCs (not recorded which). Receptor source: a human donor with low-grade glioma or glioblastoma, undergoing nonglioma brain surgery, or in good health (not recorded which).

This clonotype was seen repeatedly, ten times or more. The rearrangement links TRBV27 to TRBJ1-2; D gene ambiguous. CDR1 is MNHEY, CDR2 SMNVEV, per germline (reference sequence). The CDR3 extends over 15 amino acids. V was pared by 4 bases and J by 8 bases, with 20 bases between. The CDR3 loop is CASSSYKSGVDGYTF. The DNA for the CDR3 is TGTGCCAGCAGTTCCTATAAGTCGGGAGTAGACGGCTACACCTTC.

This clonotype was observed at least ten times. The chain carries TRBV28 and TRBJ2-3, with 9 bases aligning to TRBD2. V dropped 2 bases and J dropped 3; count of bases not matched to a gene: 12. The CDR3 totals 18 residues. Germline V CDR1 and CDR2: MDHEN, SYDVKM. The CDR3 nucleotides read TGTGCCAGCAGTTTAACACCCGCCAGACTAGCGGTGACAGATACGCAGTATTTT. Translation: CASSLTPARLAVTDTQYF.

In its sample, this clonotype was seen many times. V is TRBV2 and J is TRBJ1-1; D not certain. This CDR3 spans 14 amino acids. Germline V gene lookup returns CDR1 SNHLY and CDR2 FYNNEI. Trimming removed 4 bases at V and 1 base at J, with 10 bases between. The CDR3 sequence is CASSGHGRNTEAFF. CDR3 nucleotides: TGTGCCAGCAGTGGGCATGGCAGGAACACTGAAGCTTTCTTT.

The chain links TRBV18 to TRBJ1-1, with D hard to call. Trimming took off 3 bases at V and 5 bases at J, with 16 bases between the two ends. This CDR3 comprises 15 residues. Germline V CDR1 and CDR2: KGHSH, LQKENI. The CDR3 DNA reads as TGTGCCAGCTCACCCGGCGAGTGGGCGCTGACTGAAGCTTTCTTT. This codes for CASSPGEWALTEAFF.

This chain connects TRBV6-1 to TRBJ1-1; no clear D gene. Deletions cut 6 bases from V and 5 bases from J, with 16 bases between. This CDR3 spans 14 amino acids. The germline V gene has CDR1 MNHNS and CDR2 SASEGT. The CDR3 DNA reads as TGTGCCAGCAGGCGGAGAGAGGATAAAACTGAAGCTTTCTTT. It encodes CASRRREDKTEAFF.

This clonotype was seen a few times. The rearrangement uses TRBV3-1 and TRBJ2-5; D remains unclear. The length of the CDR3 is 12 residues. Germline CDR1 LGHDT, CDR2 YNNKEL (reference sequence). V lost 5 bases and J 4 bases, leaving 8 bases between the germline ends. CDR3 coding DNA: TGTGCCAGCAGCGACGGACGAGAGACCCAGTACTTC. This codes for CASSDGRETQYF.

The rearrangement links TRBV28 to TRBJ2-7; TRBD1 agrees at 7 bases. The CDR3 totals 15 residues. Germline values: CDR1 MDHEN, CDR2 SYDVKM. Trimming removed 8 bases from V and 3 bases from J; junction bases left unmatched: 13. The CDR3 loop is CASCPTGDVRYEQYF. The DNA for the CDR3 is TGTGCCAGCTGCCCCACAGGGGATGTGCGCTACGAGCAGTACTTC.

This clonotype came up many times. J is TRBJ2-7 and V is TRBV20-1, with D perhaps TRBD2 (6 bases). Germline lookup yields CDR1 DFQATT and CDR2 SNEGSKA (reference sequence). The CDR3 loop spans 13 amino acids. V lost 6 bases, J lost 3 bases, and 15 bases lay in between. Here the CDR3 reads CSAVGTRIYEQYF. The DNA of the CDR3 is TGCAGTGCGGTCGGGACTCGAATCTACGAGCAGTACTTC.

A word on this clonotype: One base away lies a much larger clone, so this may be a sequencing read error. V is TRBV4-1 and J is TRBJ2-7; 10 nucleotides line up with TRBD2. Germline values: CDR1 MGHRA, CDR2 YSYEKL. The CDR3 sequence is 16 residues long. CDR3 DNA sequence: TGCGCCAGCAGCCGGAGAGGGACTAGCGAATCCTACAAGCAGTACTTC. This translates into CASSRRGTSESYKQYF.

The table lists this clonotype with many counts. V is TRBV6-1 and J is TRBJ1-4; perhaps TRBD1 as D (5 bases). Germline loops: CDR1 MNHNS, CDR2 SASEGT. This CDR3 comprises 13 residues. V was pared by 4 bases and J by 8 bases, with 11 bases between. The CDR3 DNA reads TGTGCCAGCAGTGTAAGGGGAGACGAAAAACTGTTTTTT. This codes for CASSVRGDEKLFF.

This chain links TRBV20-1 with TRBJ2-3, with D perhaps TRBD2 (6 bases). The CDR3 covers 13 residues. Germline V gene data show CDR1 as DFQATT and CDR2 as SNEGSKA (reference sequence). Trimming took 5 bases from V and 3 from J, leaving 12 bases between them. This chain's CDR3 is CSAGGRRTDTQYF. The CDR3 nucleotides read TGCAGTGCTGGGGGGAGAAGGACAGATACGCAGTATTTT.

This clonotype has more than one count but fewer than ten. This chain joins TRBV28 and TRBJ2-1, with D possibly matching TRBD2 (6 bases). With 10 bases removed from V and 8 bases from J, the gap between germline ends came to 9 bases. The length of the CDR3 is 10 residues. Germline CDR1 reads MDHEN; CDR2 reads SYDVKM. DNA for the CDR3: TGTGCCACCAAGCGGGATGAGCAGTTCTTC. It specifies CATKRDEQFF. Looking up the rest from reference TRBV28 and TRBJ2-1 gives the full variable domain: DVKVTQSSRYLVKRTGEKVFLECVQDMDHENMFWYRQDPGLGLRLIYFSYDVKMKEKGDIPEGYSVSREKKERFSLILESASTNQTSMYLCATKRDEQFFGPGTRLTVL.

There are many counts of this clonotype. The chain links TRBV6-1 to TRBJ1-1, with 10 bases matching TRBD1. CDR3 length equals 14 residues. Germline assignment: CDR1 MNHNS and CDR2 SASEGT. Trimming cost V 4 bases and J 4 bases; bases outside gene matches: 3. The CDR3 DNA is TGTGCCAGCAGTGTTCGGACAGGGGGCACTGAAGCTTTCTTT. It yields the protein CASSVRTGGTEAFF.

As concerns this clonotype: One junction end does not reproduce the germline sequence, and a read error may be involved. The J gene is TRBJ1-2, the V gene TRBV28; TRBD1 is a possible D gene (5 bases). The CDR3 totals 14 residues. The germline gives CDR1 MDHEN, CDR2 SYDVKM. The CDR3 DNA reads TGTGCCAGCAGTTTCCCAGGGACTGACTATGGGTACACCTTC. Its protein is CASSFPGTDYGYTF.

This chain links TRBV12-3 or TRBV12-4 with TRBJ2-3; D gene ambiguous. CDR3 length: 12 amino acids. Trimming pared 6 bases from V and 2 bases from J, leaving 6 bases between. CDR3 region: CASSFNTDTQYF. The CDR3 DNA reads as TGTGCCAGCAGCTTTAACACAGATACGCAGTATTTT.

J is TRBJ2-1 and V is TRBV28; D uncertain. The CDR3 runs to 13 residues. Germline CDR1 is MDHEN and CDR2 is SYDVKM. V lost 9 bases and J 8 bases, leaving 17 bases between the germline ends. This CDR3 is CASKDVLPYEQFF. In DNA form, the CDR3 reads TGTGCCAGTAAAGACGTACTACCCTATGAGCAGTTCTTC. Full variable domain (remainder filled in from reference TRBV28 and TRBJ2-1): DVKVTQSSRYLVKRTGEKVFLECVQDMDHENMFWYRQDPGLGLRLIYFSYDVKMKEKGDIPEGYSVSREKKERFSLILESASTNQTSMYLCASKDVLPYEQFFGPGTRLTVL.

This sequence joins TRBV12-3 or TRBV12-4 and TRBJ2-1; 8 bases agree with TRBD2. The CDR3 loop spans 15 amino acids. V lost 7 bases, J lost 5 bases, and 10 bases stayed unmatched. The CDR3 protein is CASTGSGSSHNEQFF. As DNA, the CDR3 is TGTGCCAGCACCGGGAGCGGGAGTTCCCACAATGAGCAGTTCTTC.

Note on this clonotype: The conserved closing phenylalanine or tryptophan is absent in this CDR3, likely reflecting a read error. This chain links TRBV20-1 with TRBJ1-1; D gene unclear. Germline V CDR1 and CDR2: DFQATT, SNEGSKA (reference sequence). The V end lost 3 bases, the J end lost 6 bases, and 17 bases lay between the germline ends. This CDR3 has 14 amino acids. The CDR3 DNA follows: TGCAGTGCTAGCCCGAGGATAGTCAATGCTGAAGCTTTCCTT. Encoded protein: CSASPRIVNAEAFL.

In regard to this clonotype: One end of the junction fails to match germline, which may point to a read error. This rearrangement joins TRBV7-2 to TRBJ1-5; 9 nucleotides line up with TRBD1. This CDR3 has 15 residues. CDR1 is SGHTA and CDR2 is FQGNSA in the germline V gene. CDR3 in amino acids: CASSDRDRDNQHQHF. The CDR3, as DNA: TGTGCCAGCAGCGACCGGGACAGGGATAATCAGCACCAGCATTTT.

Many counts were recorded for this clonotype. The genes are TRBV6-1 and TRBJ1-1, with D unresolved. The V and J ends lost 6 bases and 3 bases respectively, with 14 bases between them. CDR3 length equals 14 residues. Germline V lookup: CDR1 MNHNS, CDR2 SASEGT. The CDR3 DNA sequence: TGTGCCAGCAGCCCCCCGACGGATTACACTGAAGCTTTCTTT. This encodes CASSPPTDYTEAFF.

This clonotype was observed many times. The CDR3 bases are TGCGCCAGCAGCCAAGATCGCAGCGAGCAGTACTTC. Protein: CASSQDRSEQYF. This chain uses TRBV4-1 with TRBJ2-7; D unclear. CDR3 size: 12 residues. The germline V gene encodes CDR1 MGHRA and CDR2 YSYEKL. V lost 0 bases and J lost 6, with 6 bases in between.

This clonotype was seen a handful of times. This may arise from a read error, as a much more abundant clone is one base away. This chain joins TRBV6-5 and TRBJ2-7; a possible D gene is TRBD2 (6 bases). This CDR3 comprises 14 residues. Germline lookup yields CDR1 MNHEY and CDR2 SVGAGI. This CDR3 reads CASSRDGEDYEKYF. The CDR3 region has the DNA TGTGCCAGCAGCAGGGACGGGGAGGACTACGAGAAGTACTTC.

Regarding this clonotype: The junction departs from the called germline gene at one end, perhaps through a read error. This sequence joins TRBV3-1 and TRBJ1-1; maybe TRBD1 (5 bases). The length of the CDR3 is 16 residues. The germline V gene has CDR1 LGHDT and CDR2 YNNKEL (reference sequence). CDR3 in amino acids: CASSKDVPRLGLGAFF. The DNA of the CDR3 is TGTGCCAGCAGCAAAGATGTTCCGCGTCTGGGGCTCGGAGCTTTCTTT.

Worth noting for this clonotype: This may be a read error: a much more frequent sequence differs by one nucleotide. This chain links TRBV12-3 or TRBV12-4 with TRBJ2-1; D gene uncertain. The length of the CDR3 is 16 residues. V lost 6 bases and J lost 6, with 21 bases in between. This CDR3 reads CASRETRGTPANEQFF. The CDR3 bases are TGTGCCAGCAGAGAGACTCGCGGCACCCCCGCCAATGAGCAGTTCTTC.

This clonotype was detected only a few times. The chain couples TRBV10-3 to TRBJ2-7; 7 bases are a match to TRBD2. CDR1 and CDR2 (germline): ENHRY, SYGVKD. The CDR3 runs 14 residues. Trimming cost V 4 bases and J 7 bases; bases outside gene matches: 10. This chain's CDR3 is CAISVTGGSDEQYF. The CDR3 bases are TGTGCCATCAGTGTCACCGGGGGGTCGGATGAGCAGTACTTC.

This clonotype showed up many times. The J gene is TRBJ1-5, the V gene TRBV28; no reliable D call. Germline CDR1 MDHEN, CDR2 SYDVKM. V shed 5 bases and J shed 6 bases, with 11 bases lying between them. The CDR3 runs 13 residues. The CDR3, as DNA: TGTGCCAGCAGTCCCTCCGTGGGTCAGCCCCAGCATTTT. Encoded protein: CASSPSVGQPQHF.

In this sample, this clonotype turned up a few times. This CDR3 is CASSFLLGGPYEQYF. CDR3 nucleotide sequence: TGTGCCAGCAGCTTTTTACTCGGGGGGCCCTACGAGCAGTACTTC. This chain joins TRBV11-3 and TRBJ2-7; TRBD2 is a possible D gene (7 bases). Trimming took 3 bases from V and 2 from J, leaving 14 bases between them. The germline V gene encodes CDR1 SGHNT and CDR2 YENEEA. This CDR3 spans 15 amino acids.

This clonotype was picked up a small number of times. The chain is built from TRBV3-1 and TRBJ2-5; possible D gene TRBD1, 6 bases. The V gene lost 1 base and the J gene lost 5 bases, with 17 bases spanning the gap. This CDR3 contains 16 residues. CDR1 and CDR2 from the germline V gene are LGHDT and YNNKEL (reference sequence). The CDR3 DNA follows: TGTGCCAGCAGCCAAGGGGGGCAGGTTCGACATGAGACCCAGTACTTC. Translation: CASSQGGQVRHETQYF.

This clonotype appeared many times. This rearrangement joins TRBV28 to TRBJ2-7; 8 nucleotides match TRBD1. This CDR3 has 14 residues. From germline, CDR1 is MDHEN and CDR2 SYDVKM. Losses at the gene ends were 6 bases for V and 5 bases for J; bases not matched to a gene: 9. CDR3 DNA sequence: TGTGCCAGCAGCTCTTCTGACAGGGGACACGAGCAGTACTTC. Its protein product is CASSSSDRGHEQYF.

This clonotype was seen repeatedly, ten times or more. The chain is built from TRBV7-2 and TRBJ1-3, with no clear D. The V end lost 4 bases, the J end lost 6 bases, and 10 bases lay between the germline ends. In germline, CDR1 is SGHTA, CDR2 FQGNSA. CDR3 length: 13 amino acids. In DNA form, the CDR3 reads TGTGCCAGCAGCTCGGTGGTCCAAAACACCATATATTTT. Its translation is CASSSVVQNTIYF.

The table lists this clonotype with many counts. The chain employs TRBV10-3 and TRBJ1-2, with D unresolved. The CDR3 consists of 14 residues. CDR1 is ENHRY and CDR2 is SYGVKD in the germline V gene. V lost 4 bases and J lost 6, with 15 bases in between. CDR3 region: CAISGQVTLDGYTF. As DNA, the CDR3 is TGTGCCATCAGTGGACAAGTTACACTGGATGGCTACACCTTC.